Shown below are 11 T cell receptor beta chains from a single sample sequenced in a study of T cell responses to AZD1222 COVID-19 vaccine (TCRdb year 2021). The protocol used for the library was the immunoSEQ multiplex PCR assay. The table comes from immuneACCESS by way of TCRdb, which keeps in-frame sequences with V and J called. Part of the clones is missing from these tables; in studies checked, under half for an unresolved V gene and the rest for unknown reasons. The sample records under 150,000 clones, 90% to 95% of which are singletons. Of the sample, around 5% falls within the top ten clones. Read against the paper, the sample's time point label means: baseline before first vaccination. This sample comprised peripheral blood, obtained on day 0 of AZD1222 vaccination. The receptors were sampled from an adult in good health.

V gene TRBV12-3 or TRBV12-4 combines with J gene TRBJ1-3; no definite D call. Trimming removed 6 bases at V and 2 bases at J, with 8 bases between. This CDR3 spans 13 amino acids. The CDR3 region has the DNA TGTGCCAGCAGCATGGACGCTGGAAACACCATATATTTT. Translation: CASSMDAGNTIYF.

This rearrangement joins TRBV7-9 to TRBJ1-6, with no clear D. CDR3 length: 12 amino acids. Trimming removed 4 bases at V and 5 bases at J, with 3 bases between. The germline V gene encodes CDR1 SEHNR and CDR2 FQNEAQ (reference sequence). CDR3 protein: CASSYNNSPLHF. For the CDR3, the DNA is TGTGCCAGCAGCTACAATAATTCACCCCTCCACTTT.

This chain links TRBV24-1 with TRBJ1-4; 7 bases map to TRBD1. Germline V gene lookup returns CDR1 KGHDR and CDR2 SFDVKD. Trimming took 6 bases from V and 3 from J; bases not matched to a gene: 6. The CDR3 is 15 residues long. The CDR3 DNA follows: TGTGCCACCAGTAGCTCCGGGACAGCTAATGAAAAACTGTTTTTT. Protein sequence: CATSSSGTANEKLFF.

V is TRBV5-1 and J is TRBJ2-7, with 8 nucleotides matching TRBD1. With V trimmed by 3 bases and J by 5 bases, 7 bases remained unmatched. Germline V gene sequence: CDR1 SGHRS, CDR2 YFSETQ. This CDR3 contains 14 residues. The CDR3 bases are TGCGCCAGCAGCTCGGGACAGGTGGTGGACGAGCAGTACTTC. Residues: CASSSGQVVDEQYF.

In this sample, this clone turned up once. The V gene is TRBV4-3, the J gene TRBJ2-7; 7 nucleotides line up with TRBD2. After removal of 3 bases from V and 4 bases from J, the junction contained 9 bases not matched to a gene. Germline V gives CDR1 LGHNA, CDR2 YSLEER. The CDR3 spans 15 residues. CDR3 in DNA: TGCGCCAGCAGCCAGGATCTAGCGGTTCCTTACGAGCAGTACTTC. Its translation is CASSQDLAVPYEQYF.

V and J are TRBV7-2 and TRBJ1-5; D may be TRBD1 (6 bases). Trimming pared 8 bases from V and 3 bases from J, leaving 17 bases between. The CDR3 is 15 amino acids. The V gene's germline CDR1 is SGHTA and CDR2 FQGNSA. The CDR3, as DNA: TGTGCCAGCGCCGAGGGGACAACCTCCAATCAGCCCCAGCATTTT. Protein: CASAEGTTSNQPQHF.

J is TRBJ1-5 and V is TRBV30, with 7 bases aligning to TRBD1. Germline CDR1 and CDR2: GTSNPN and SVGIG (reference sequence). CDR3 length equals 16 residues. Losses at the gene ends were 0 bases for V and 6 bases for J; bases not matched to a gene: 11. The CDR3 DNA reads TGTGCCTGGAGTGTTCCCACCGACAGGGACACTCAGCCCCAGCATTTT. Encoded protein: CAWSVPTDRDTQPQHF.

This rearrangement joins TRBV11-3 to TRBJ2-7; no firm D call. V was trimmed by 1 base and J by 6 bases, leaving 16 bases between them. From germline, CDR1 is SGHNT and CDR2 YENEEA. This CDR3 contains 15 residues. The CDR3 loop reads CASSLGSVGQGEQYF. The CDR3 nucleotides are TGTGCCAGCAGCTTAGGGTCGGTAGGCCAAGGCGAGCAGTACTTC.

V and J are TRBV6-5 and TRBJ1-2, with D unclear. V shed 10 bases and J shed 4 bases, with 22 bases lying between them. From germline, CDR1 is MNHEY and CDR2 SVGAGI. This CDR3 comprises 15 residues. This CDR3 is CATCLNSRTPYGYTF. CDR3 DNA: TGTGCCACCTGTCTTAACTCCCGAACTCCCTATGGCTACACCTTC.

For the CDR3, the DNA is TGTGCCAGCAGCCGCGGGACTAGCGGATTTTACAATGAGCAGTTCTTC. It codes for CASSRGTSGFYNEQFF. The J gene is TRBJ2-1, the V gene TRBV3-1 (or the pseudogene TRBV3-2); 11 bases are shared with TRBD2. CDR3 length: 16 amino acids. Looked up from germline, CDR1 is LGHDT and CDR2 is YNNKEL (reference sequence). J was trimmed by 4 bases and V by 4 bases; bases with no gene match: 6.

The CDR3 sequence is CASSSLTKGDYGYTF. In DNA, the CDR3 is TGTGCCAGCAGCTCCCTTACGAAGGGGGATTATGGCTACACCTTC. The chain employs TRBV11-2 and TRBJ1-2; TRBD1 might be the D (6 bases). CDR3 size: 15 residues. Per germline, CDR1 SGHAT and CDR2 FQNNGV. Trimming removed 4 bases at V and 5 bases at J, with 17 bases between.